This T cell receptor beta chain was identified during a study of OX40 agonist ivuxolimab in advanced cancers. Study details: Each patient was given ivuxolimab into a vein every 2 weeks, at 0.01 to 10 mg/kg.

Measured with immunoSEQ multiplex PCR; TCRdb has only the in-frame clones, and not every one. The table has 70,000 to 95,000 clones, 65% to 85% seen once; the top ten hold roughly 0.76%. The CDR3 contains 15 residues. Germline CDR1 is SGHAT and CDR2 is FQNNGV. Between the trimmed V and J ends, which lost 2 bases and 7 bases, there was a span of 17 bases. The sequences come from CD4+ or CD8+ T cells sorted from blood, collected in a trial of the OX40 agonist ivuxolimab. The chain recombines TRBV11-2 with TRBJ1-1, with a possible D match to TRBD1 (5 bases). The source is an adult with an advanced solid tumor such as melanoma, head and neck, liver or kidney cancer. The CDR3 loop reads CASSLNQGLGGEAFF. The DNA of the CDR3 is TGTGCCAGCAGCTTAAACCAGGGCCTGGGAGGTGAAGCTTTCTTT.